The source of this TCR beta chain is a study of blood T cell repertoires in COVID-19. Germline CDR1 reads MNHEY; CDR2 reads SMNVEV (reference sequence). The CDR3 loop spans 15 amino acids. With V trimmed by 4 bases and J by 3 bases, 4 bases remained unmatched. In the study's own analysis: Nucleated cell number was recorded as an estimate derived from reference gene primer amplification. Profiling relied on immunoSEQ multiplex PCR, and the TCRdb table lists in-frame clones only, not all of them. Clonal size and the V and J genes are those of that table, whereas D and trimming came from the DNA. The sample lists about 160,000 clones; about 77% were seen once.

This sequence originates from a woman aged 80 or older with acute or convalescent COVID-19. The chain employs TRBV27 and TRBJ1-5, with 9 bases lining up with TRBD1. The sample consisted of peripheral blood. The CDR3 nucleotides read TGTGCCAGCAGTTCGACAGGGGGGAACAATCAGCCCCAGCATTTT. Its protein product is CASSSTGGNNQPQHF.